Below are 18 T cell receptor beta chains sequenced from a single sample in a study of cytomegalovirus exposure and HLA in healthy donors. Primers: 60 Vbeta forward and 13 Jbeta reverse. The assay was immunoSEQ multiplex PCR, and TCRdb's table has in-frame clones only and misses some. The sample includes about 170,000 clones, about 69% of them seen just once. Sequencing was carried out using PBMCs. The receptors shown here come from a human donor in good health.

The chain links TRBV5-6 to TRBJ1-5; D is perhaps TRBD1 (5 bases). The germline gives CDR1 SGHDT, CDR2 YYEEEE. CDR3 length: 17 residues. V was cut by 0 bases and J by 7 bases, with 20 bases left in between. CDR3 protein: CASSLGIQGIVNQPQHF. The CDR3 region has the DNA TGTGCCAGCAGCTTGGGGATTCAGGGAATCGTCAACCAGCCCCAGCATTTT.

This sequence joins TRBV19 and TRBJ1-3; the D is unclear. Deletions cut 9 bases from V and 0 bases from J, with 9 bases between. CDR3 size: 13 residues. Germline V lookup: CDR1 LNHDA, CDR2 SQIVND (reference sequence). As DNA, the CDR3 is TGTGCCAGCATACACAGCTCTGGAAACACCATATATTTT. It codes for CASIHSSGNTIYF.

The chain joins TRBV7-8 to TRBJ1-1, with D unresolved. CDR1 is SGHVS, CDR2 FQNEAQ, per germline. V lost 3 bases, J lost 7 bases, and 9 bases lay in between. CDR3 size: 12 residues. The CDR3 bases are TGTGCCAGCAGCTTGGGAGGCAGTGAAGCTTTCTTT. Amino acids: CASSLGGSEAFF.

The rearrangement joins TRBV7-2 to TRBJ2-3; D not certain. Trimming removed 5 bases at V and 3 bases at J, with 6 bases between. CDR1 and CDR2 (germline): SGHTA, FQGNSA. The CDR3 has 12 amino acids. The CDR3 nucleotides read TGTGCCAGCAGCACCGGGACAGATACGCAGTATTTT. Protein product: CASSTGTDTQYF.

Here the CDR3 DNA reads TGTGCCAGCAGCTCGGGACTAGCGGGGAATGAGCAGTTCTTC. Translated: CASSSGLAGNEQFF. The gene calls are TRBV11-2 and TRBJ2-1, with 13 bases identical to TRBD2. J lost 7 bases, V lost 4 bases, and 1 base had no gene match. CDR1 is SGHAT and CDR2 is FQNNGV in the germline V gene. This CDR3 comprises 14 residues.

The chain couples TRBV7-2 to TRBJ1-1, with 9 bases identical to TRBD1. The germline CDR1 and CDR2 sequences are SGHTA and FQGNSA. Trimming removed 0 bases from V and 11 bases from J; junction bases left unmatched: 10. The CDR3 contains 15 residues. CDR3 loop: CASSLAGTGLKEAFF. The CDR3 DNA follows: TGTGCCAGCAGCTTAGCGGGGACAGGGCTGAAAGAGGCTTTCTTT.

This clone showed up just once. One end of the junction varies from germline; a read error may be responsible. The rearrangement joins TRBV7-7 to TRBJ2-1; tentatively, D is TRBD2 (6 bases). The CDR3 extends over 15 amino acids. Germline values: CDR1 SSHAT, CDR2 FNYEAQ (reference sequence). This CDR3 reads CASSPQLAGFNEQFF. The DNA of the CDR3 is TGTGCTAGCAGCCCCCAACTAGCAGGGTTCAATGAGCAGTTCTTC.

This clone was picked up a small number of times. The rearrangement links TRBV29-1 to TRBJ1-2; D gene uncertain. The V end lost 7 bases, the J end lost 8 bases, and 11 bases lay between the germline ends. Germline assignment: CDR1 SQVTM and CDR2 ANQGSEA. The CDR3 has 10 residues. The CDR3 loop is CSALSVGYTF. As DNA, the CDR3 is TGCAGCGCCCTAAGCGTCGGCTACACCTTC.

The rearrangement uses TRBV4-2 and TRBJ1-2, with D maybe TRBD1 (6 bases). The germline V and J ends were trimmed by 5 bases and 1 base, with 11 bases remaining between them. This CDR3 has 14 amino acids. Germline lookup yields CDR1 LGHNA and CDR2 YNFKEQ. The DNA of the CDR3 is TGTGCCAGCAGCAACGACAGGATTAACTATGGCTACACCTTC. It encodes CASSNDRINYGYTF.

The chain carries TRBV2 and TRBJ1-4; D is uncertain. The CDR3 sequence is 16 residues long. V lost 1 base and J 4 bases, leaving 13 bases between the germline ends. The V gene's germline CDR1 is SNHLY and CDR2 FYNNEI. In DNA, the CDR3 is TGTGCCAGCAGTGAAGGAGCTCCACTACTTAATGAAAAACTGTTTTTT. It codes for CASSEGAPLLNEKLFF. The variable domain in full, with the rest retrieved from reference TRBV2 and TRBJ1-4, is EPEVTQTPSHQVTQMGQEVILRCVPISNHLYFYWYRQILGQKVEFLVSFYNNEISEKSEIFDDQFSVERPDGSNFTLKIRSTKLEDSAMYFCASSEGAPLLNEKLFFGSGTQLSVL.

The chain employs TRBV18 and TRBJ1-1, with 9 positions matching TRBD1. The CDR3 has 14 residues. Trimming removed 1 base from V and 6 bases from J; junction bases left unmatched: 3. Per the germline V gene, CDR1 is KGHSH and CDR2 is LQKENI. The CDR3 sequence: CASSPRDRVPEAFF. For the CDR3, the DNA is TGTGCCAGCTCACCACGGGACAGGGTACCTGAAGCTTTCTTT.

The table lists this clone with a few counts. V gene TRBV2 combines with J gene TRBJ2-1; a possible D gene is TRBD2 (5 bases). Germline-derived CDR1 and CDR2 are SNHLY and FYNNEI. The CDR3 consists of 11 residues. V was pared by 6 bases and J by 15 bases, with 15 bases between. The CDR3, as DNA: TGTGCCAGCAGCGCCACGGTGGAGGCGTTCTTC. Its translation: CASSATVEAFF.

The chain links TRBV25-1 to TRBJ2-7; TRBD2 matches at 8 bases. This CDR3 is 13 amino acids long. The ends lost 6 bases at V and 6 bases at J; junction bases unmatched: 7. Germline V lookup: CDR1 MGHDK, CDR2 SYGVNS. The CDR3 DNA follows: TGTGCCAGCAGCCCCGGGACTAGGGGCGAGCAGTACTTC. Amino acid sequence: CASSPGTRGEQYF.

This clone was counted between two and nine times. Within the sample, other DNA sequences also encode this same CDR3. The chain couples TRBV7-9 to TRBJ1-4, with 11 bases identical to TRBD1. V shed 5 bases, J shed 10 bases, and the junction held 3 bases outside the gene matches. Looked up from germline, CDR1 is SEHNR and CDR2 is FQNEAQ (reference sequence). The CDR3 runs to 13 residues. Here the CDR3 DNA reads TGTGCCAGCAGCGCGGGACAGGGGGGAAAACTGTTTTTT. Its protein product is CASSAGQGGKLFF.

The gene calls are TRBV6-5 and TRBJ1-5; D not resolved. Germline CDR1 is MNHEY and CDR2 is SVGAGI. CDR3 length: 12 amino acids. V was cut by 5 bases and J by 2 bases, with 4 bases left in between. The CDR3 loop is CASSTRNQPQHF. CDR3 nucleotide sequence: TGTGCCAGCAGTACTCGCAATCAGCCCCAGCATTTT.

This clone came up a few times. The V gene is TRBV5-8, the J gene TRBJ1-4; 8 bases are a match to TRBD1. CDR3 size: 15 residues. The V gene's germline CDR1 is SGHTS and CDR2 YDEGEE. Trimming removed 3 bases from V and 4 bases from J; junction bases left unmatched: 5. The DNA of the CDR3 is TGTGCCAGCAGCTGGGGGACAGGAGATAATGAAAAACTGTTTTTT. It translates to CASSWGTGDNEKLFF.

V usage is TRBV5-1 and J usage is TRBJ2-3; 11 bases match TRBD2. Germline V lookup: CDR1 SGHRS, CDR2 YFSETQ. Unmatched junction bases numbered 4, after V lost 3 bases and J lost 7 bases. The CDR3 loop spans 14 amino acids. The CDR3 loop reads CASSSGTSGNTQYF. CDR3 nucleotide sequence: TGCGCCAGCAGCTCCGGGACTAGCGGAAATACGCAGTATTTT.

The chain combines TRBV25-1 with TRBJ1-1, with 10 bases that match TRBD1. The CDR3 is made up of 13 amino acids. Germline values: CDR1 MGHDK, CDR2 SYGVNS. The V and J ends lost 5 bases and 4 bases, in that order; junction bases with no gene match: 1. CDR3 coding DNA: TGTGCCAGCAGTAGGACAGGGGGCACTGAAGCTTTCTTT. Encoded protein: CASSRTGGTEAFF.